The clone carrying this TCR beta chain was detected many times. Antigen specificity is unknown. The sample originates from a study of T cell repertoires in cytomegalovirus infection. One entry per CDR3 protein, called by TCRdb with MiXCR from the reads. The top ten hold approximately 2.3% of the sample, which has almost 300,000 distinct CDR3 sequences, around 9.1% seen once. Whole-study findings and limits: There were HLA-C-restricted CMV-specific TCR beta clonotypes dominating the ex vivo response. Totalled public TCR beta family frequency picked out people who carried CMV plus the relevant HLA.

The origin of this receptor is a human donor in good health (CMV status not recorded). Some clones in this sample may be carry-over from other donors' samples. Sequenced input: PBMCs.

CDR3 in amino acids: CASSRTQGKEGYTF. The CDR3 DNA is TGTGCCAGCAGCCGAACCCAAGGTAAAGAGGGCTACACCTTC. The chain combines TRBV7-9 with TRBJ1-2; D unresolved. The V gene's germline CDR1 is SEHNR and CDR2 FQNEAQ (reference sequence). With 5 bases removed from V and 8 bases from J, the gap between germline ends came to 18 bases. This CDR3 is built from 14 residues.